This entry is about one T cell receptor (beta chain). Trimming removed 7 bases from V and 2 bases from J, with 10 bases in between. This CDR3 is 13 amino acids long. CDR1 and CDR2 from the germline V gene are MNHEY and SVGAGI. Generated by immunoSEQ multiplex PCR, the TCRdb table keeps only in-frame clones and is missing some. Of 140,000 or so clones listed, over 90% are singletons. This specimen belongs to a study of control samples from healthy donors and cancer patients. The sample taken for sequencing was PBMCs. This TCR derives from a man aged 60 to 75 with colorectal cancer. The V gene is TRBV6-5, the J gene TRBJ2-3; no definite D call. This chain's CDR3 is CASTSALTDTQYF. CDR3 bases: TGTGCCAGCACCTCAGCCCTCACAGATACGCAGTATTTT.